Sequencing of this T cell receptor (beta chain) was carried out in a study of regulatory T cells in long-lasting Graves disease. Study-wide results and limits: Persistent patients shared thousands of public clonotypes among themselves. Newly diagnosed patients shared fewer, at roughly 970.

Concerning this clonotype itself: Its antigen is still unknown.

Construction of the TCR beta libraries employed iRepertoire HTBI primers in conjunction with Arm-PCR of CDR3 regions. TCRdb re-analysed the multiplex PCR reads in MiXCR, keeping a single row per CDR3 protein. The sample shows fewer than 450,000 distinct CDR3 sequences, around 20% of them seen only once. V lost 4 bases to trimming and J lost 9 bases; unmatched junction nucleotides: 15. CDR1 SGHRS and CDR2 YFSETQ come from the germline V gene. The CDR3 extends over 15 amino acids. Described time point: persistent/refractory GD, antithyroid drugs over 5 years with positive TRAb. Researchers made the TCR library from RNA that was extracted from PBMCs.

This clonotype was sampled from a female donor with Graves disease. This chain connects TRBV5-1 to TRBJ2-7; 8 bases map to TRBD2. The sample here was peripheral blood mononuclear cells (PBMCs), taken when the disease was refractory, from a patient treated with antithyroid drugs. In DNA, the CDR3 is TGCGCCAGCAGCCGACCTGGGGTAGCGGGAAACGTGCAGTACTTC. Translating it yields CASSRPGVAGNVQYF.